Below, 27 T cell receptor beta chains from the same sample are listed, as sequenced in a study of blood T cell repertoires in COVID-19. Libraries were prepared by immunoSEQ multiplex PCR; TCRdb keeps only in-frame clonotypes and omits some of them. Here the sample spans approximately 100,000 clones, more than 75% being singletons. The specimen was peripheral blood. These TCRs come from a woman in her 30s with acute or convalescent COVID-19.

This clone appeared a single time. V usage is TRBV6-5 and J usage is TRBJ2-7, with D tentatively TRBD1 (5 bases). The germline CDR1 and CDR2 sequences are MNHEY and SVGAGI. Trimming pared 4 bases from V and 1 base from J, leaving 8 bases between. CDR3 length: 13 residues. CDR3 DNA: TGTGCCAGCAGTTTGACAGTTTCCTACGAGCAGTACTTC. Its protein is CASSLTVSYEQYF.

This chain uses TRBV30 with TRBJ1-2; D is perhaps TRBD1 (6 bases). Germline V CDR1 and CDR2: GTSNPN, SVGIG (reference sequence). The CDR3 has 19 amino acids. V lost 3 bases, J lost 0 bases, and 26 bases lay in between. The CDR3 region has the DNA TGTGCCTGGAGAATCCTAACTCGCATTAGACAGGATGCTAACTATGGCTACACCTTC. Its protein product is CAWRILTRIRQDANYGYTF.

In nucleotides, the CDR3 is TGTGCCTGGAGTGGTCAGATTGGCTATGGCTACACCTTC. Translating it yields CAWSGQIGYGYTF. The rearrangement uses TRBV30 and TRBJ1-2, with D unresolved. Trimming took 1 base from V and 4 from J, leaving 10 bases between them. CDR1 GTSNPN and CDR2 SVGIG come from the germline V gene (reference sequence). CDR3 size: 13 residues.

This rearrangement joins TRBV5-6 to TRBJ1-2; D gene unclear. The CDR3 consists of 12 residues. V lost 4 bases and J 4 bases, leaving 8 bases between the germline ends. Germline V gene data show CDR1 as SGHDT and CDR2 as YYEEEE. The CDR3 DNA reads as TGTGCCAGCAGCGAGGTCTTCTATGGCTACACCTTC. It yields the protein CASSEVFYGYTF.

The V gene is TRBV4-1, the J gene TRBJ1-2; D gene unclear. V was pared by 1 base and J by 5 bases, with 11 bases between. Germline V lookup: CDR1 MGHRA, CDR2 YSYEKL. This CDR3 region has 14 residues. The CDR3: CASSQAAGSYGYTF. In DNA, the CDR3 is TGCGCCAGCAGCCAAGCGGCAGGCAGTTATGGCTACACCTTC.

V is TRBV6-5 and J is TRBJ1-5; D is ambiguous. The CDR3 is 14 amino acids. The germline gives CDR1 MNHEY, CDR2 SVGAGI. V shed 0 bases and J shed 6 bases, with 9 bases lying between them. CDR3 DNA: TGTGCCAGCAGTTACTCGATCGGAGGTCAGCCCCAGCATTTT. It encodes CASSYSIGGQPQHF.

V gene TRBV6-6 combines with J gene TRBJ1-5, with 10 bases fitting TRBD1. This CDR3 has 20 residues. Germline CDR1 is MNHNY and CDR2 is SVGAGI (reference sequence). J was trimmed by 6 bases and V by 6 bases; bases with no gene match: 23. CDR3 loop: CASSLPTGTGEFGLGQPQHF. CDR3 bases: TGTGCCAGCAGCTTGCCTACCGGGACAGGGGAATTCGGTTTGGGTCAGCCCCAGCATTTT.

This chain joins TRBV27 and TRBJ1-1, with a tentative D call TRBD1 (6 bases). Trimming left V 6 bases short and J 0 bases short, with 8 bases between. The CDR3 runs 13 residues. Germline CDR1 reads MNHEY; CDR2 reads SMNVEV (reference sequence). The CDR3 protein is CASRNRVNTEAFF. For the CDR3, the DNA is TGTGCCAGCAGAAACAGGGTGAACACTGAAGCTTTCTTT.

The chain couples TRBV7-9 to TRBJ1-3, with D uncertain. CDR1 and CDR2 (germline): SEHNR, FQNEAQ (reference sequence). The CDR3 spans 14 residues. Trimming shortened V by 4 bases and J by 8 bases, and 15 bases separated the two germline ends. CDR3 sequence (DNA): TGTGCCAGCAGCTCCCTGGTCTACGGGGACACCATATATTTT. Protein product: CASSSLVYGDTIYF.

The gene calls are TRBV30 and TRBJ2-1, with 8 bases aligning to TRBD1. The CDR3 spans 13 residues. Germline CDR1 reads GTSNPN; CDR2 reads SVGIG (reference sequence). V lost 3 bases, J lost 7 bases, and 5 bases stayed unmatched. DNA for the CDR3: TGTGCCTGGAGCATCAACAGGGGGAATGAGCAGTTCTTC. It translates to CAWSINRGNEQFF.

This clone was seen once. The V gene is TRBV4-1, the J gene TRBJ1-1, with unresolved D. The CDR3 contains 14 residues. Germline loops: CDR1 MGHRA, CDR2 YSYEKL. Between the trimmed V and J ends, which lost 4 bases and 4 bases, there was a span of 13 bases. The CDR3 sequence is CASSPPDRSTEAFF. The CDR3 DNA follows: TGCGCCAGCAGCCCCCCAGACCGGAGCACTGAAGCTTTCTTT.

The chain uses TRBV2 and TRBJ2-6, with D hard to call. The CDR3 totals 15 residues. V was shortened by 6 bases and J by 4 bases, with 13 bases between the two germline ends. Germline lookup yields CDR1 SNHLY and CDR2 FYNNEI. CDR3 sequence: CASSPTGGGANVLTF. CDR3 nucleotide sequence: TGTGCCAGCAGCCCAACGGGTGGCGGGGCCAACGTCCTGACTTTC.

V usage is TRBV30 and J usage is TRBJ1-2, with D maybe TRBD1 (6 bases). The V gene lost 3 bases and the J gene lost 6 bases, with 26 bases spanning the gap. The CDR3 extends over 17 amino acids. CDR1 is GTSNPN, CDR2 SVGIG, per germline (reference sequence). CDR3 protein: CAWSAALGRGYKDGYTF. The CDR3 coding sequence is TGTGCCTGGAGCGCCGCCCTGGGAAGGGGGTATAAGGATGGCTACACCTTC. Using reference TRBV30 and TRBJ1-2 for the parts outside the CDR3, the full variable domain is SQTIHQWPATLVQPVGSPLSLECTVEGTSNPNLYWYRQAAGRGLQLLFYSVGIGQISSEVPQNLSASRPQDRQFILSSKKLLLSDSGFYLCAWSAALGRGYKDGYTFGSGTRLTVV.

The chain recombines TRBV27 with TRBJ1-2, with a possible D match to TRBD1 (5 bases). The ends were cut back, 3 bases at V and 7 bases at J, with 12 bases in the middle. The CDR3 runs to 13 residues. Germline-derived CDR1 and CDR2 are MNHEY and SMNVEV (reference sequence). The CDR3 loop reads CASSLGGGTGYTF. Written as DNA, the CDR3 is TGTGCCAGCAGTTTGGGGGGAGGGACTGGCTACACCTTC.

The chain links TRBV5-1 to TRBJ2-2; tentatively, D is TRBD1 (5 bases). Germline lookup yields CDR1 SGHRS and CDR2 YFSETQ. The CDR3 totals 11 residues. V was pared by 4 bases and J by 7 bases, with 5 bases between. The chain's CDR3 is CASSRGGELFF. Here the CDR3 DNA reads TGCGCCAGCAGCAGGGGCGGGGAGCTGTTTTTT.

This rearrangement joins TRBV9 to TRBJ1-1, with 10 bases matching TRBD1. Losses at the gene ends were 4 bases for V and 3 bases for J; bases not matched to a gene: 18. Germline V lookup: CDR1 SGDLS, CDR2 YYNGEE. The CDR3 sequence is 19 residues long. The CDR3 loop reads CASSPTYRDRGRLDTEAFF. The CDR3 region has the DNA TGTGCCAGCAGCCCGACTTACCGGGACAGGGGACGCTTAGACACTGAAGCTTTCTTT. Drawing the rest from reference TRBV9 and TRBJ1-1, the complete variable domain is DSGVTQTPKHLITATGQRVTLRCSPRSGDLSVYWYQQSLDQGLQFLIQYYNGEERAKGNILERFSAQQFPDLHSELNLSSLELGDSALYFCASSPTYRDRGRLDTEAFFGQGTRLTVV.

J is TRBJ1-1 and V is TRBV27; TRBD1 matches at 11 bases. The germline V gene has CDR1 MNHEY and CDR2 SMNVEV (reference sequence). This CDR3 has 15 amino acids. Trimming took 6 bases from V and 6 from J; bases not matched to a gene: 9. In DNA form, the CDR3 reads TGTGCCAGCAGCCTTCAAGGGGGACAGGGGGCTGAAGCTTTCTTT. This gives the protein CASSLQGGQGAEAFF.

The gene calls are TRBV5-6 and TRBJ1-2; 7 nucleotides match TRBD1. The CDR3 has 14 residues. J was trimmed by 4 bases and V by 6 bases; bases with no gene match: 9. The germline gives CDR1 SGHDT, CDR2 YYEEEE. In DNA, the CDR3 is TGTGCCAGCACCTACGACAGGGACCTCTATGGCTACACCTTC. Residues: CASTYDRDLYGYTF.

This chain connects TRBV27 to TRBJ2-3; 8 nucleotides agree with TRBD2. The CDR3 runs 17 residues. V lost 0 bases to trimming and J lost 9 bases; unmatched junction nucleotides: 14. Germline lookup yields CDR1 MNHEY and CDR2 SMNVEV (reference sequence). For the CDR3, the DNA is TGTGCCAGCAGTTTATCAGCTGGAGCGGGGGATGAAAGAACGCAGTATTTT. This codes for CASSLSAGAGDERTQYF.

This chain connects TRBV28 to TRBJ2-6; D is possibly TRBD1 (5 bases). This CDR3 contains 18 residues. Germline CDR1 reads MDHEN; CDR2 reads SYDVKM. The V and J ends lost 2 bases and 0 bases respectively, with 14 bases between them. The CDR3 region has the DNA TGTGCCAGCAGTTTACCCCCCAGGGCGGCCTCTGGGGCCAACGTCCTGACTTTC. Amino acids: CASSLPPRAASGANVLTF.

The chain combines TRBV6-6 with TRBJ2-2, with TRBD1 matching 7 bases. This CDR3 has 15 amino acids. Looked up from germline, CDR1 is MNHNY and CDR2 is SVGAGI (reference sequence). Trimming removed 2 bases from V and 3 bases from J; junction bases left unmatched: 3. The CDR3: CASSYGQGDTGELFF. CDR3 DNA sequence: TGTGCCAGCAGTTACGGTCAGGGGGACACCGGGGAGCTGTTTTTT.

CDR3 protein: CASSQQGGNRAYGYTF. For the CDR3, the DNA is TGTGCCAGCAGCCAACAGGGGGGCAATCGGGCCTATGGCTACACCTTC. This chain uses TRBV3-1 (or the pseudogene TRBV3-2) with TRBJ1-2; TRBD1 matches at 7 bases. Germline CDR1 reads LGHDT; CDR2 reads YNNKEL (reference sequence). After removal of 2 bases from V and 4 bases from J, the junction contained 10 bases not matched to a gene. The CDR3 covers 16 residues.

The V call is TRBV11-2, the J call TRBJ2-1; tentative D call: TRBD1 (6 bases). The CDR3 is 14 amino acids. Germline V gene lookup returns CDR1 SGHAT and CDR2 FQNNGV. V was trimmed by 1 base and J by 12 bases, leaving 16 bases between them. The DNA of the CDR3 is TGTGCCAGCAGCTTAGGGGGGCTGACCCACCTGCAGTTCTTC. Amino acids: CASSLGGLTHLQFF.

J is TRBJ2-1 and V is TRBV18, with a weak D call TRBD1 (6 bases). Trimming took off 1 base at V and 4 bases at J, with 11 bases between the two ends. This CDR3 contains 15 residues. CDR1 is KGHSH, CDR2 LQKENI, per germline. The CDR3 region has the DNA TGTGCCAGCTCACCACAACAGGGCCGGTACAATGAGCAGTTCTTC. It specifies CASSPQQGRYNEQFF.

The chain combines TRBV11-2 with TRBJ1-2; tentative D call: TRBD1 (5 bases). CDR1 is SGHAT, CDR2 FQNNGV, per germline. This CDR3 is 14 amino acids long. V lost 0 bases and J lost 3, with 8 bases in between. The CDR3 DNA is TGTGCCAGCAGCTTAGAATGGGGGGACTATGGCTACACCTTC. Protein sequence: CASSLEWGDYGYTF.

The V and J genes are TRBV11-2 and TRBJ2-3; no clear D. V was pared by 5 bases and J by 2 bases, with 11 bases between. Germline assignment: CDR1 SGHAT and CDR2 FQNNGV. This CDR3 comprises 14 residues. The CDR3 DNA follows: TGTGCCAGCAGCCAAGCCCCCTACACAGATACGCAGTATTTT. It specifies CASSQAPYTDTQYF.

The genes are TRBV19 and TRBJ1-2, with TRBD1 as a possible D gene (6 bases). The germline V gene has CDR1 LNHDA and CDR2 SQIVND (reference sequence). CDR3 length: 13 amino acids. Trimming shortened V by 6 bases and J by 2 bases, and 10 bases separated the two germline ends. This CDR3 is CASSRTANYGYTF. The CDR3 DNA follows: TGTGCCAGTAGCCGGACAGCAAACTATGGCTACACCTTC.